One sample yielded the 4 T cell receptor beta chains listed below, sequenced in a study of T-cell reconstitution after alpha-beta-depleted transplantation in children. For TCRbeta, the library was prepared with unique molecular identifiers. TCRdb fed the PCR reads into MiXCR, producing one record per CDR3 protein. In the table there are 750,000 to 950,000 distinct CDR3 sequences, approximately 15% of which are singletons. This specimen consisted of PBMCs, mostly from graft donor cells, obtained 360 days after TCRalphabeta/CD19-depleted stem cell transplant. These receptors were collected from a male patient between 5 and 17 years old who had a stem cell transplant for acute lymphoblastic leukemia, so the T cells may come from the graft donor.

On this clonotype itself: A much larger clone differs by one base, so this may be a read error. The V and J genes are TRBV15 and TRBJ2-4; D gene ambiguous. Trimming shortened V by 0 bases and J by 5 bases, and 2 bases separated the two germline ends. The germline V gene encodes CDR1 LNHNV and CDR2 YYDKDF (reference sequence). The CDR3 is 12 amino acids. CDR3 bases: TGTGCCACCAGCAGAGATGAAAACATTCAGTACTTC. It yields the protein CATSRDENIQYF.

The V gene is TRBV18, the J gene TRBJ2-5, with 8 bases that match TRBD2. Per germline, CDR1 KGHSH and CDR2 LQKENI. The V gene end was trimmed by 5 bases and the J gene end by 13 bases; junction bases not matched to a gene: 9. This CDR3 is built from 12 residues. The CDR3 protein is CASSESGSHMYF. In DNA form, the CDR3 reads TGTGCCAGCTCAGAAAGCGGGAGCCACATGTACTTC.

This clonotype was observed a few times. V usage is TRBV25-1 and J usage is TRBJ2-2; possible D gene TRBD2, 5 bases. From germline, CDR1 is MGHDK and CDR2 SYGVNS. With 1 base removed from V and 7 bases from J, the gap between germline ends came to 22 bases. This CDR3 is 18 amino acids long. DNA for the CDR3: TGTGCCAGCAGTGAATCCCCTGGAGTAGCGATAAACTTCGGGGAGCTGTTTTTT. It encodes CASSESPGVAINFGELFF.

The V gene is TRBV12-3 or TRBV12-4, the J gene TRBJ2-7; D gene uncertain. Trimming removed 3 bases from V and 2 bases from J, with 11 bases in between. The CDR3 sequence is 14 residues long. The DNA of the CDR3 is TGTGCCAGCAGTTTTAGTGACAATACCTACGAGCAGTACTTC. Translation gives CASSFSDNTYEQYF.